This TCR beta chain was sequenced during a study of OX40 agonist ivuxolimab in advanced cancers. Study at large: Every 2 weeks, ivuxolimab was infused into the patients intravenously at between 0.01 and 10 mg/kg. General study results and limits: Circulating CD4+ and CD8+ T cells showed clonal expansion by week 6 at 0.1 to 3.0 mg/kg. Undetermined was the antigen specificity of the expanded peripheral T cells.

For this clone: Its antigen is unknown.

Blood sampling was done at baseline, cycle 4 day 1, and cycle 7 day 1. The germline gives CDR1 MNHNS, CDR2 SASEGT. V was cut by 3 bases and J by 2 bases, with 7 bases left in between. CDR3 size: 13 residues. The data were produced by immunoSEQ multiplex PCR, yet TCRdb's version contains in-frame clones alone and is incomplete. The repertoire holds about 74,000 clones, with around 82% as singletons. The sequence came from an adult with an advanced solid tumor such as melanoma, head and neck, liver or kidney cancer. The rearrangement joins TRBV6-1 to TRBJ1-2; D is unresolved. The input for sequencing was CD4+ or CD8+ T cells sorted from blood, taken in a trial of the OX40 agonist ivuxolimab. CDR3 sequence reads: CASSETGNYGYTF. The CDR3 DNA reads as TGTGCCAGCAGTGAGACTGGGAACTATGGCTACACCTTC.